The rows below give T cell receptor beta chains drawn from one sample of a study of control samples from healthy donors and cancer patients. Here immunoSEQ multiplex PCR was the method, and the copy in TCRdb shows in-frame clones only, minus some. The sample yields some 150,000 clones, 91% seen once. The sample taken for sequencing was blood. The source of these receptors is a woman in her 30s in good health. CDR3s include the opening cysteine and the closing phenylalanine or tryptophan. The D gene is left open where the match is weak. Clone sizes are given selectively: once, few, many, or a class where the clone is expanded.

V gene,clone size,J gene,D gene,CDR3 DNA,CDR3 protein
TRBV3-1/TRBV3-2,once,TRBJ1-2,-,TGTGCCAGCAGCCAAGCGGTACAGGGCGGAGGCTACACCTTC,CASSQAVQGGGYTF
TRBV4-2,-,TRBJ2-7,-,TGTGCCAGCAGCCAAGATCGAGGGTACGAGCAGTACTTC,CASSQDRGYEQYF
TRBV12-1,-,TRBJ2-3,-,TGTGCCAGCAGCTCCGGGACTAGCGGGAGAGATACGCAGTATTTT,CASSSGTSGRDTQYF
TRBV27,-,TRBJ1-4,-,TGTGCCAGCAGTTTCGGGGGAAAACTGTTTTTT,CASSFGGKLFF
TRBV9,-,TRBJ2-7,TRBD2,TGTGCCAGCAGCGTAGGCGGGGGGGACTCCTACGAGCAGTACTTC,CASSVGGGDSYEQYF
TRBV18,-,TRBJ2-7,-,TGTGCCAGCTCACCACTAGCGCTCTCCTACGAGCAGTACTTC,CASSPLALSYEQYF
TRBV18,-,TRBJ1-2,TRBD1,TGTGCCAGCTCACCACAGGACAGGGCAGAGGGCTACACCTTC,CASSPQDRAEGYTF
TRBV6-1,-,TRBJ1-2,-,TGTGCCAGCAGTGAAGAGAGTAACTATGGCTACACCTTC,CASSEESNYGYTF
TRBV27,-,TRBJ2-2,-,TGTGCCAGCAGTTTACAGACGGGTGGGGAGCTGTTTTTT,CASSLQTGGELFF
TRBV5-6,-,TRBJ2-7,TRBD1,TGTGCCAGCAGCTTGCTACCGGGACAGAATTACGAGCAGTACTTC,CASSLLPGQNYEQYF
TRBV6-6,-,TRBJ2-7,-,TGTGCCAGCGGGGCGGTCTACGAGCAGTACTTC,CASGAVYEQYF
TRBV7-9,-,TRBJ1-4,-,TGTGCCAGCAGCTTAGGGGGGGCAAGGGAAAAACTGTTTTTT,CASSLGGAREKLFF
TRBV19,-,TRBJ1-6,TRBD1,TGTGCCAGTAGTATAACAGGGGCCCTCCACTTT,CASSITGALHF
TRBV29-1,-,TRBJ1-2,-,TGCAGCGTTGAGGGGGCTTGGGGCTACACCTTC,CSVEGAWGYTF
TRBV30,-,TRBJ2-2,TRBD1,TGTGCCTGGAGAAGACAGGGGGTGAACACCGGGGAGCTGTTTTTT,CAWRRQGVNTGELFF
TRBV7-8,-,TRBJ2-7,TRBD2,TGTGCCAGCAGCTTAGCAAGCGGGGGGGTTGAGCAGTACTTC,CASSLASGGVEQYF